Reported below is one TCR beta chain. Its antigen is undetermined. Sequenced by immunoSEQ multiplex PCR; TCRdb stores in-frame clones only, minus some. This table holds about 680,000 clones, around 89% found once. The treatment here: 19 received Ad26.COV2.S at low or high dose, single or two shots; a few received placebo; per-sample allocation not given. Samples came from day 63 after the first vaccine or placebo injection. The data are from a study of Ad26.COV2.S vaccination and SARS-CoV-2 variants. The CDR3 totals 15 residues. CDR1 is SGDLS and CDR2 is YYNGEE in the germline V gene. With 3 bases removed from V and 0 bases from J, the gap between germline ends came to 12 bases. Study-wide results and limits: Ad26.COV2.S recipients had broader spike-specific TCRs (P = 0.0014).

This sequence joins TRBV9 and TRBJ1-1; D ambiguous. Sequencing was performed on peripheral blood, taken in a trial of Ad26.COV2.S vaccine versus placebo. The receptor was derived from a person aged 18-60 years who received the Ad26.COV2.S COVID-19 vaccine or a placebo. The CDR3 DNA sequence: TGTGCCAGCAGCGCTCACACCTCCCTGAACACTGAAGCTTTCTTT. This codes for CASSAHTSLNTEAFF.